The 19 T cell receptor beta chains below come from one sample, sequenced in a study of blood T cell repertoires in COVID-19. The method was immunoSEQ multiplex PCR; TCRdb's version includes in-frame clones alone and lacks a portion of them. The sample lists some 130,000 clones, approximately 90% seen once, with 10% in the top ten. The sample taken for sequencing was peripheral blood. The receptors stem from a man between 50 and 59 years old with acute or convalescent COVID-19.

The rearrangement uses TRBV6-5 and TRBJ2-5; the match to TRBD2 covers 11 bases. The CDR3 is made up of 14 amino acids. Per germline, CDR1 MNHEY and CDR2 SVGAGI. The V segment lost 5 bases and the J segment 5 bases; nucleotides outside the gene matches: 4. The CDR3 coding sequence is TGTGCCAGCAGTAAACTAGCGGGAGTGGAGACCCAGTACTTC. It encodes CASSKLAGVETQYF.

The chain has TRBV6-5 and TRBJ1-5; no firm D call. The CDR3 totals 14 residues. V was trimmed by 6 bases and J by 4 bases, leaving 13 bases between them. CDR1 is MNHEY, CDR2 SVGAGI, per germline. The DNA for the CDR3 is TGTGCCAGCAGACCCCTGACGGGGAATCAGCCCCAGCATTTT. This translates into CASRPLTGNQPQHF.

This chain links TRBV14 with TRBJ1-1, with TRBD1 matching 7 bases. The CDR3 is 15 residues long. The germline V gene encodes CDR1 SGHDN and CDR2 FVKESK. V gave up 0 bases and J gave up 9 bases; unmatched junction bases: 10. CDR3 sequence (DNA): TGTGCCAGCAGCCAAGAACCCGGCAGGGGGGATAAAGCTTTCTTT. Amino acid sequence: CASSQEPGRGDKAFF.

The rearrangement links TRBV5-1 to TRBJ1-2, with D unclear. The CDR3 covers 17 residues. Trimming stripped 6 bases from V and 0 bases from J, with 21 bases between. Germline CDR1 reads SGHRS; CDR2 reads YFSETQ. In DNA, the CDR3 is TGCGCCAGCACCGAGGGAGGGAACGACTTGACTAACTATGGCTACACCTTC. The encoded protein is CASTEGGNDLTNYGYTF. The complete variable domain, with remaining parts taken from reference TRBV5-1 and TRBJ1-2, reads KAGVTQTPRYLIKTRGQQVTLSCSPISGHRSVSWYQQTPGQGLQFLFEYFSETQRNKGNFPGRFSGRQFSNSRSEMNVSTLELGDSALYLCASTEGGNDLTNYGYTFGSGTRLTVV.

The chain is built from TRBV6-4 and TRBJ2-2; 8 nucleotides align to TRBD1. The CDR3 consists of 15 residues. J gave up 4 bases and V 6 bases, and 7 bases lay outside the gene matches. Germline V CDR1 and CDR2: MRHNA, SNTAGT. The CDR3 sequence: CASRPGQEGTGELFF. The CDR3 DNA is TGTGCCAGCAGACCGGGACAGGAGGGCACCGGGGAGCTGTTTTTT.

The chain couples TRBV6-5 to TRBJ1-1; D is possibly TRBD1 (6 bases). The ends were cut back, 6 bases at V and 10 bases at J, with 21 bases in the middle. This CDR3 region has 14 residues. Germline V gene sequence: CDR1 MNHEY, CDR2 SVGAGI. The CDR3 spells CASSLEQGWMGAFF. CDR3 in DNA: TGTGCCAGCAGCCTAGAACAGGGATGGATGGGAGCTTTCTTT.

The chain carries TRBV4-1 and TRBJ2-7, with 8 bases matching TRBD2. This CDR3 spans 16 amino acids. Germline V CDR1 and CDR2: MGHRA, YSYEKL. Trimming removed 0 bases from V and 2 bases from J; junction bases left unmatched: 6. DNA of the CDR3: TGCGCCAGCAGCCAAGATGTAAGCGGGGGAACCTACGAGCAGTACTTC. Its translation: CASSQDVSGGTYEQYF.

This rearrangement joins TRBV5-1 to TRBJ1-2, with 11 bases aligning to TRBD1. V trimming: 0 bases; J trimming: 7 bases; junction bases outside the gene matches: 14. This CDR3 is built from 18 residues. Looked up from germline, CDR1 is SGHRS and CDR2 is YFSETQ. The DNA of the CDR3 is TGCGCCAGCAGCTTGGCCCGGACAGGGGGCTTCGACTATCGTGGCTACACCTTC. The encoded protein is CASSLARTGGFDYRGYTF.

The chain employs TRBV5-1 and TRBJ2-3; weak D call: TRBD1 (5 bases). The germline V and J ends were trimmed by 7 bases and 0 bases, with 18 bases remaining between them. CDR1 SGHRS and CDR2 YFSETQ come from the germline V gene. CDR3 length: 16 residues. The CDR3 nucleotides read TGCGCCAGCCGGATTGGAAATGGGGCCAGCACAGATACGCAGTATTTT. Protein product: CASRIGNGASTDTQYF.

This chain links TRBV28 with TRBJ2-1; D is possibly TRBD1 (5 bases). This CDR3 contains 15 residues. Trimming removed 4 bases at V and 10 bases at J, with 20 bases between. Germline V gene lookup returns CDR1 MDHEN and CDR2 SYDVKM. The CDR3 DNA reads as TGTGCCAGCAGTTATCAGGGCCAACGGGTACGGGAGCAGTTCTTC. As protein: CASSYQGQRVREQFF.

A single count supports this clone. The chain combines TRBV18 with TRBJ1-1, with TRBD1 identical over 10 bases. This CDR3 comprises 15 residues. Germline assignment: CDR1 KGHSH and CDR2 LQKENI. Germline trimming cut 5 bases from V and 3 bases from J; bases unmatched to any gene: 6. The CDR3 nucleotides read TGTGCCAGCTCATTTTCGGGACAGGGGTACACTGAAGCTTTCTTT. Translation: CASSFSGQGYTEAFF.

V and J are TRBV7-9 and TRBJ2-7; 8 bases align to TRBD2. Per the germline V gene, CDR1 is SEHNR and CDR2 is FQNEAQ (reference sequence). This CDR3 has 12 residues. Trimming removed 10 bases from V and 4 bases from J; junction bases left unmatched: 6. The CDR3 sequence is CATRREGYEQYF. DNA for the CDR3: TGTGCCACGAGACGGGAGGGTTACGAGCAGTACTTC.

The chain has TRBV5-5 and TRBJ2-5; D is unresolved. The CDR3 consists of 13 residues. Germline loops: CDR1 SGHKS, CDR2 YYEKEE (reference sequence). V was shortened by 1 base and J by 3 bases, with 7 bases between the two germline ends. CDR3 nucleotide sequence: TGTGCCAGCAGCTTGTCAGAAGAAGAGACCCAGTACTTC. Translating it yields CASSLSEEETQYF.

The chain employs TRBV12-3 or TRBV12-4 and TRBJ1-1, with D possibly matching TRBD1 (5 bases). This CDR3 contains 13 residues. Between the trimmed V and J ends, which lost 7 bases and 7 bases, there was a span of 16 bases. Here the CDR3 reads CASKQNGGYEAFF. As DNA, the CDR3 is TGTGCCAGCAAACAAAACGGGGGTTATGAAGCTTTCTTT.

This sequence joins TRBV12-3 or TRBV12-4 and TRBJ1-1, with D perhaps TRBD1 (6 bases). The V and J ends lost 5 bases and 5 bases respectively, with 12 bases between them. CDR3 length: 13 amino acids. This CDR3 is CASSPRQETEAFF. The CDR3 bases are TGTGCCAGCAGTCCTCGACAGGAGACTGAAGCTTTCTTT.

The chain joins TRBV5-1 to TRBJ2-3; tentatively, D is TRBD2 (5 bases). Looked up from germline, CDR1 is SGHRS and CDR2 is YFSETQ. The CDR3 length is 14 residues. The V and J ends lost 4 bases and 1 base respectively, with 10 bases between them. The CDR3 DNA reads TGCGCCAGCAGCCCGGCCGGGGGCACAGATACGCAGTATTTT. It yields the protein CASSPAGGTDTQYF. Full variable domain (outside the CDR3, taken from reference TRBV5-1 and TRBJ2-3): KAGVTQTPRYLIKTRGQQVTLSCSPISGHRSVSWYQQTPGQGLQFLFEYFSETQRNKGNFPGRFSGRQFSNSRSEMNVSTLELGDSALYLCASSPAGGTDTQYFGPGTRLTVL.

This chain joins TRBV27 and TRBJ1-2; D may be TRBD1 (6 bases). This CDR3 is 15 amino acids long. Germline CDR1 reads MNHEY; CDR2 reads SMNVEV (reference sequence). V was pared by 6 bases and J by 3 bases, with 17 bases between. The CDR3 DNA follows: TGTGCCAGCAGCGAGGGGGACGGATGGCACTATGGCTACACCTTC. Protein sequence: CASSEGDGWHYGYTF.

The genes are TRBV5-1 and TRBJ1-4; 7 bases are shared with TRBD1. This CDR3 is 14 amino acids long. Germline V gene sequence: CDR1 SGHRS, CDR2 YFSETQ. The V segment lost 4 bases and the J segment 4 bases; nucleotides outside the gene matches: 4. The CDR3 loop is CASSGGTVNEKLFF. Here the CDR3 DNA reads TGCGCCAGCAGCGGAGGGACAGTTAATGAAAAACTGTTTTTT.

J is TRBJ1-3 and V is TRBV6-1, with D maybe TRBD1 (5 bases). The CDR3 sequence is 17 residues long. V gave up 1 base and J gave up 2 bases, with 15 bases separating them. Per germline, CDR1 MNHNS and CDR2 SASEGT. CDR3 amino acids: CASSEVDTRLAGNTIYF. The DNA for the CDR3 is TGTGCCAGCAGTGAAGTGGACACTCGTTTAGCTGGAAACACCATATATTTT.